Following are 2 T cell receptor beta chains from one sample sequenced in a study of identical twins. TCRdb recomputed calls from the 5' RACE reads with MiXCR, one row per CDR3 protein. The data contain about 500,000 distinct CDR3 sequences, 13% to 15% of them singletons. These same data were also listed under a study on yellow fever vaccine responses in identical twins.

Sequenced input: CD4+ T cells sorted from blood. The receptors stem from a woman aged 18-35 years in good health.

As to this clonotype: Possible read error: a much larger clone is one base away. The conserved closing phenylalanine or tryptophan is absent in this CDR3, likely reflecting a read error. This chain joins TRBV29-1 and TRBJ1-2; no clear D. The V gene's germline CDR1 is SQVTM and CDR2 ANQGSEA. The V and J ends lost 4 bases and 4 bases respectively, with 10 bases between them. This CDR3 comprises 12 residues. The CDR3 region has the DNA TGCAGCGTTGGTCAGCCCTCCTATGGCTACACCATC. This encodes CSVGQPSYGYTI.

The chain carries TRBV12-5 and TRBJ2-3; D not resolved. The CDR3 extends over 12 amino acids. In germline, CDR1 is LGHNT, CDR2 FRNRAP. Trimming took off 7 bases at V and 3 bases at J, with 8 bases between the two ends. The CDR3 DNA is TGTGCTAGTGCCCCTTCGACAGATACGCAGTATTTT. Amino acids: CASAPSTDTQYF.